Given below is one T cell receptor beta chain in context. Its antigen is unknown. The sample belongs to a study of cytomegalovirus exposure and HLA in healthy donors. Points from the study as a whole: One cluster of highly shared sequence variants probably arose as a sequencing artifact.

Per germline, CDR1 KGHSH and CDR2 LQKENI. V lost 1 base and J lost 8, with 11 bases in between. CDR3 size: 13 residues. It was with 60 Vbeta and 13 Jbeta primers that the PCR ran. Clones were read by immunoSEQ multiplex PCR, and TCRdb kept only the in-frame ones, dropping some. The table records around 150,000 clones, roughly four fifths of them present only once. The sequenced material came from PBMCs. The sequence derives from a man aged 25-45 years in good health and CMV-seropositive. The V gene is TRBV18, the J gene TRBJ1-2, with a tentative D call TRBD1 (6 bases). The CDR3 DNA reads TGTGCCAGCTCACCACGTTGGGGGACAGGCTACACCTTC. It encodes CASSPRWGTGYTF.